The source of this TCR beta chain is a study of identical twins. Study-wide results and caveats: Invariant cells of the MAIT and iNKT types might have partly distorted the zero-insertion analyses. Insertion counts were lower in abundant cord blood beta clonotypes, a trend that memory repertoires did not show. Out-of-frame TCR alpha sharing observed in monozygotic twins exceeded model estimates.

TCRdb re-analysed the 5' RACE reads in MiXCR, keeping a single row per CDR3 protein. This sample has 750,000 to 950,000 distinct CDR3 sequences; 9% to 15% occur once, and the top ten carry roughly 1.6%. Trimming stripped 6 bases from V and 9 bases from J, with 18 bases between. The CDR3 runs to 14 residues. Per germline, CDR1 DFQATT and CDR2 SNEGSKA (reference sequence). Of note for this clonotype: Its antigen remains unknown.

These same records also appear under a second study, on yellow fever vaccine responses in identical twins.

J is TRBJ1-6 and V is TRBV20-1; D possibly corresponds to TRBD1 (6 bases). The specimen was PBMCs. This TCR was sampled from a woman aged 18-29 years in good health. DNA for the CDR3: TGCAGTGCGAGCCACCCCGGGGGCGGTTCACCCCTCCACTTT. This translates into CSASHPGGGSPLHF.